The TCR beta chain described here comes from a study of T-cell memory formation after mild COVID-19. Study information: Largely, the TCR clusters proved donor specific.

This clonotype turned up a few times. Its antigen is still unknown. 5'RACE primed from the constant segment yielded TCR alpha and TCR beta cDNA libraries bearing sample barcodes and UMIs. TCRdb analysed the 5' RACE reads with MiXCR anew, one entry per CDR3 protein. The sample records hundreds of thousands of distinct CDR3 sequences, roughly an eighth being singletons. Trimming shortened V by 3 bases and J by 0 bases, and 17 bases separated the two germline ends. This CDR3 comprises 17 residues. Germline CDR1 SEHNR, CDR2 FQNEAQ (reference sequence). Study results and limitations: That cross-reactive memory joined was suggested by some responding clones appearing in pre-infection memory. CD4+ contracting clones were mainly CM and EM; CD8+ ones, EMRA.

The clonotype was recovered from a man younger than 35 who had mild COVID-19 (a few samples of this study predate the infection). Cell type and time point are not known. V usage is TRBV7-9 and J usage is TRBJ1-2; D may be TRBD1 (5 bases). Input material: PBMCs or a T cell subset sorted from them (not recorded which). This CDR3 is CASSFSPSRAANYGYTF. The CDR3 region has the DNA TGTGCCAGCAGCTTTTCCCCGTCCAGGGCGGCTAACTATGGCTACACCTTC.